This TCR beta chain comes out of a study of T cells in Graves' hyperthyroidism and ophthalmopathy. A word on this clonotype: Its antigen is not identified.

Orbital computed tomography, thyroid ultrasound, serum thyroxine and TRAb, and clinical symptoms together informed the diagnoses. The authors obtained PBMCs from over 7.5 ml of fresh peripheral blood. The study's findings and limits: The majority of expanded thyroid clonotypes above 0.001 also appeared in blood.

The V gene end was trimmed by 5 bases and the J gene end by 3 bases; junction bases not matched to a gene: 15. CDR1 and CDR2 (germline): GTSNPN, SVGIG (reference sequence). The CDR3 runs to 18 residues. There were TCR beta CDR3 regions amplified from RNA transcripts. The primer set for the first-round RT-PCR of the TCR CDR3 was HTBI. MiXCR, applied by TCRdb to the multiplex PCR reads, yields one record per CDR3 protein. This table holds 220,000 or so distinct CDR3 sequences, about 17% found once. Sequenced: blood. The V gene is TRBV30, the J gene TRBJ2-7, with 14 positions matching TRBD2. This receptor was taken from a woman in her late teens or twenties with Graves' ophthalmopathy. The CDR3 coding sequence is TGTGCCTGGCTTCGAGAGACTAGCGGGAGGGGCTTATTCTACGAGCAGTACTTC. It codes for CAWLRETSGRGLFYEQYF.